This T cell receptor beta chain was sequenced for a study of graft-versus-host responses after intestinal transplantation. Overall study context: Anti-thymocyte globulin served as induction for all recipients, who then took tacrolimus and steroids for approximately three years. Broader study findings: Some patients had graft-donor T cell macrochimerism, and their allografts showed high graft-versus-host to host-versus-graft clonal ratios. The authors found GvH clones in recipient marrow, some appearing first in ileum or blood.

V gave up 2 bases and J gave up 2 bases; unmatched junction bases: 1. Germline V gives CDR1 MDHEN, CDR2 SYDVKM. This CDR3 has 14 amino acids. Produced via immunoSEQ multiplex PCR; TCRdb's table is partial and in-frame only. The sample contains 150,000 or so clones, about nine tenths of which appear only once. Remarks on this clone: What it binds is not known.

The rearrangement links TRBV28 to TRBJ2-7; the match to TRBD1 covers 9 bases. The clonotype was recovered from a human donor who received an intestinal transplant. The sample was unstimulated CD4+ T cells sorted from spleen or lymph node cells, taken before intestinal transplant. The CDR3 loop is CASSLGDRAYEQYF. The DNA of the CDR3 is TGTGCCAGCAGTTTAGGGGACAGGGCCTACGAGCAGTACTTC.